Presented here are 15 T cell receptor beta chains from one specimen sequenced in a study of T cell responses to AZD1222 COVID-19 vaccine. Measured with immunoSEQ multiplex PCR; TCRdb has only the in-frame clones, and not every one. The sample holds around 110,000 clones; around 91% are singletons and the top ten take around 8%. The sequencing used peripheral blood, collected 28 days after the second AZD1222 dose. The receptors were gathered from an adult who received the AZD1222 COVID-19 vaccine.

The rearrangement uses TRBV2 and TRBJ1-5; no clear D. The CDR3 is 13 residues long. Germline values: CDR1 SNHLY, CDR2 FYNNEI. Trimming left V 10 bases short and J 2 bases short, with 12 bases between. As DNA, the CDR3 is TGTGCCACTACCGAAGGAGGCAATCAGCCCCAGCATTTT. It specifies CATTEGGNQPQHF.

The chain carries TRBV7-2 and TRBJ1-5; tentatively, D is TRBD1 (5 bases). The V gene lost 8 bases and the J gene lost 4 bases, with 15 bases spanning the gap. CDR1 and CDR2 (germline): SGHTA, FQGNSA. The CDR3 runs to 14 residues. CDR3 in amino acids: CASGGRIGNQPQHF. CDR3 nucleotides: TGTGCCAGCGGGGGACGGATAGGAAATCAGCCCCAGCATTTT.

The chain has TRBV5-5 and TRBJ1-2; D possibly corresponds to TRBD1 (6 bases). Germline loops: CDR1 SGHKS, CDR2 YYEKEE (reference sequence). Deletions cut 2 bases from V and 8 bases from J, with 28 bases between. The CDR3 spans 18 residues. The DNA for the CDR3 is TGTGCCAGCAGCTTTTACCAGGGGCCGACCGCTTCGTCAAAGGGCTACACCTTC. Protein sequence: CASSFYQGPTASSKGYTF.

The rearrangement uses TRBV29-1 and TRBJ2-5; a weak D match, TRBD1 (6 bases). The CDR3 extends over 13 amino acids. V lost 2 bases and J 5 bases, leaving 12 bases between the germline ends. CDR1 is SQVTM and CDR2 is ANQGSEA in the germline V gene. DNA of the CDR3: TGCAGCGTTGAACTGGACAGCTGGGAGACCCAGTACTTC. It translates to CSVELDSWETQYF. The full variable domain, with the rest looked up from reference TRBV29-1 and TRBJ2-5, is SAVISQKPSRDICQRGTSLTIQCQVDSQVTMMFWYRQQPGQSLTLIATANQGSEATYESGFVIDKFPISRPNLTFSTLTVSNMSPEDSSIYLCSVELDSWETQYFGPGTRLLVL.

The gene calls are TRBV7-9 and TRBJ2-7; TRBD1 agrees at 9 bases. V was clipped by 4 bases and J by 0 bases; unmatched bases: 4. This CDR3 contains 15 residues. Germline V gives CDR1 SEHNR, CDR2 FQNEAQ (reference sequence). The CDR3 nucleotides read TGTGCCAGCAGCTCGGACAGGGGAAGCTCCTACGAGCAGTACTTC. This gives the protein CASSSDRGSSYEQYF.

This sequence joins TRBV19 and TRBJ1-6; D is undetermined. This CDR3 spans 14 amino acids. V lost 3 bases and J lost 8, with 11 bases in between. Germline CDR1 and CDR2: LNHDA and SQIVND (reference sequence). The CDR3 bases are TGTGCCAGTAGTATTCCCAGTGTGGATTCACCCCTCCACTTT. Amino acids: CASSIPSVDSPLHF.

The CDR3: CASSQNLVLAYEQYF. The CDR3 coding sequence is TGTGCCAGCAGCCAAAATTTGGTTCTCGCCTACGAGCAGTACTTC. V gene TRBV14 combines with J gene TRBJ2-7; D unclear. V was trimmed by 2 bases and J by 2 bases, leaving 13 bases between them. This CDR3 spans 15 amino acids. Per the germline V gene, CDR1 is SGHDN and CDR2 is FVKESK.

The chain links TRBV2 to TRBJ2-7, with 7 bases lining up with TRBD2. This CDR3 spans 13 amino acids. V gave up 6 bases and J gave up 11 bases; unmatched junction bases: 13. The germline V gene encodes CDR1 SNHLY and CDR2 FYNNEI. This CDR3 is CASRPRGVPSEYF. The CDR3 nucleotides are TGTGCCAGCAGGCCTCGGGGGGTGCCGAGCGAGTACTTC.

The gene calls are TRBV6-5 and TRBJ1-1; a weak D match, TRBD1 (5 bases). This CDR3 region has 13 residues. Germline-derived CDR1 and CDR2 are MNHEY and SVGAGI. Between the trimmed V and J ends, which lost 4 bases and 0 bases, there was a span of 6 bases. The DNA of the CDR3 is TGTGCCAGCAGTTTACAGGTGAACACTGAAGCTTTCTTT. Protein product: CASSLQVNTEAFF.

J is TRBJ1-4 and V is TRBV6-6, with D possibly being TRBD1 (6 bases). The V gene's germline CDR1 is MNHNY and CDR2 SVGAGI (reference sequence). This CDR3 is 13 amino acids long. The V gene lost 7 bases and the J gene lost 6 bases, with 12 bases spanning the gap. CDR3 nucleotide sequence: TGTGCCAGCACTGCACAGGGAGATGAAAAACTGTTTTTT. As protein: CASTAQGDEKLFF.

The chain couples TRBV19 to TRBJ1-6; unclear D gene. CDR1 is LNHDA, CDR2 SQIVND, per germline (reference sequence). The CDR3 totals 15 residues. Deletions cut 3 bases from V and 0 bases from J, with 6 bases between. The CDR3 protein is CASSISSSYNSPLHF. CDR3 coding DNA: TGTGCCAGTAGTATCTCCAGCTCCTATAATTCACCCCTCCACTTT.

V usage is TRBV5-1 and J usage is TRBJ2-7; 11 nucleotides agree with TRBD1. The CDR3 sequence is 16 residues long. With V trimmed by 0 bases and J by 9 bases, 11 bases remained unmatched. In germline, CDR1 is SGHRS, CDR2 YFSETQ. Here the CDR3 DNA reads TGCGCCAGCAGCTTGGAGACCGGGACAGGGGGAAACGGGCAGTACTTC. It specifies CASSLETGTGGNGQYF.

The gene calls are TRBV5-4 and TRBJ2-7; TRBD2 might be the D (5 bases). V lost 4 bases and J 0 bases, leaving 14 bases between the germline ends. CDR3 size: 15 residues. The germline gives CDR1 SGHNT, CDR2 YYREEE (reference sequence). Written as DNA, the CDR3 is TGTGCCAGCAGCCTCCTTCCGGGGATCTCCTACGAGCAGTACTTC. It is translated as CASSLLPGISYEQYF.

The V call is TRBV25-1, the J call TRBJ1-6; possibly TRBD1 for D (5 bases). Germline V lookup: CDR1 MGHDK, CDR2 SYGVNS. V gave up 0 bases and J gave up 9 bases, with 6 bases separating them. The CDR3 has 13 residues. CDR3 amino acids: CASSEYRGSPLHF. The CDR3 nucleotides read TGTGCCAGCAGTGAATATAGGGGTTCACCCCTCCACTTT.

The table lists this clone with a few counts. The chain is built from TRBV6-5 and TRBJ2-3; no definite D call. This CDR3 is built from 14 residues. Germline lookup yields CDR1 MNHEY and CDR2 SVGAGI. V dropped 2 bases and J dropped 1 base, with 7 bases sitting between them. CDR3 residues: CASSYPAGTDTQYF. The DNA of the CDR3 is TGTGCCAGCAGTTACCCGGCGGGCACAGATACGCAGTATTTT.